This entry is about one T cell receptor beta chain. This clone's antigen is unknown. No base quality values were provided; no much bigger clone lies one nucleotide off. These data belong to a study of shared clonotypes between healthy human individuals (dated by TCRdb to between 2020 and 2021). General notes on the study: The cohort comprised a couple of women and a few men aged 18 to 49 years. To increase sequencing depth and limit assay-specific biases, TCR repertoire library preparation and sequencing were carried out by different laboratories using diverse techniques. To estimate repertoire size and how much clonotypes are shared between individuals, the study performed deep sequencing of blood TCR repertoires from 4 to 6 healthy adults. For each donor, CD4 naive and CD4 memory were each given three plates, CD8 naive was given two plates, and CD8 memory was given one plate. Each donor's leukapheresis produced roughly between about 0.8 and 8.9 billion PBMCs. The full study reports these points: Rarefaction of sorted-subset datasets indicated incomplete sequencing despite the large sequencing depth. Sampling was restricted to blood, and TCR repertoires in tissue are likely to differ from TCR repertoires in blood. Sharing across four donors was observed for roughly 5.4% of naive CD4, over 3% of naive CD8, 2% to 2.5% of memory CD4, and about 0.4% of memory CD8 clonotypes. The small number of donors limited the genetic and exposure-history diversity represented. Compared with non-shared clonotypes, the clonotypes found in all four sorted-subset donors had higher generation probabilities. Based on pairwise subsampling, the degree of clonotype sharing among donors was expected to be affected by sequencing depth. Naive subsets generally had larger estimated clonotype richness than memory subsets did.

The donors were healthy, HIV-negative adults with no recently reported acute infections or vaccinations. Every donor was a Caucasian adult living in Nashville, Tennessee, USA. CD4+ T cells were enriched through magnetic negative selection, after which naive cells were positively selected on CD45RA and the remaining negative fraction served as the memory subset. Blood was obtained by leukapheresis, after which PBMCs were separated by Ficoll-Histopaque density gradient centrifugation and cryopreserved in liquid nitrogen vapor phase. Purity and quantity of every magnetically sorted T cell population were checked by analytical flow cytometry. From each sorted fraction, genomic DNA was isolated and quantified by UV absorbance on a Nanodrop 2000c. The CDR3 sequence holds 16 residues, the cysteine and phenylalanine included. Only the CDR3 part of the read is kept: 48 bases, read in frame from the first base. At the junction V is shortened by 0 bases and J by 6 bases, with 12 bases in between. The germline V gene (reference sequence) gives CDR1 as LNHNV and CDR2 as YYDKDF.

TCR CDR3 regions were amplified from genomic DNA by multiplex PCR using the deep immunoSEQ assay. Extracted genomic DNA from each cell subset was spread evenly across all wells of several immunoSEQ 96-well plates, with each plate serving as a replicate. For sorted subsets, roughly 200 ng of genomic DNA, equivalent to 25,000 to 35,000 T cell genomes, went into each replicate PCR. Purified libraries were measured with a Qubit 3.0 fluorometer, size-checked on a Bioanalyzer 2100, and measured again with the KAPA Library Quantification kit. Each immunoSEQ 96-well plate was sequenced on its own single-read 150-cycle Illumina NextSeq 550 flow cell. The source study handled its data this way. The immunoSEQ output contained only junctional sequences without quality scores, so filtering could not match that applied to full-length reads. To assign V/J genes and CDR3, sequences were annotated against IMGT germline references using PyIR, a Python wrapper for IgBLAST v1.9. Reads with weak V/J assignments (E-value above 1e-6), missing CDR3, stop codons, out-of-frame junctions, or ambiguous translated residues were removed. V3J clonotypes were defined by identical inferred V gene, J gene, and CDR3 amino acid sequence. Percentage overlap between repertoires was computed as shared unique clonotypes divided by the size of the smaller repertoire. Repertoire richness was assessed with RTK rarefaction, the Chao1 estimator, and Recon v2.1 estimates of unobserved clonotypes. Generation probabilities were computed with OLGA for all TCRbeta clonotypes obtained by the gDNA method from several donors. TCRdb took this table from immuneACCESS and kept in-frame rearrangements with V and J called. Such tables lack part of the clones; where checked against another copy, unresolved V genes explain under half of the gap, and the rest is unexplained. V and J calls and clone size are copied from that table; D and trimming were computed from the DNA. This sample has about 2 million clones in its table, and 95% of those were observed once. The ten biggest clones cover approximately 0.13% of the sample.

This sequence originates from a young man in good health. The specimen was naive CD4+ T cells sorted from blood. Explained via the paper, the cell subset or site label denotes: CD45RA+ positively selected. The chain is assembled from TRBV15 and TRBJ1-6, with no confidently assigned D gene. The CDR3 protein: CATSRDRRGGNSPLHF. The nucleotide sequence reads TGTGCCACCAGCAGAGACCGGAGAGGCGGTAATTCACCCCTCCACTTT.